The 2 T cell receptor beta chains below all came from one sample that was sequenced in a study of T cell repertoires in cytomegalovirus infection. TCRdb itself ran the reads through MiXCR, one entry per CDR3 protein. Of hundreds of thousands of distinct CDR3 sequences in the sample, 30% to 40% were seen once. These receptors have no known antigen. The sample here was cultured CD8+ T cells from PBMCs, taken from culture after CMV antigen stimulation. These receptor sequences come from a human donor in good health (CMV status not recorded). Some clones in this sample may be carry-over from other donors' samples.

V gene TRBV2 combines with J gene TRBJ1-2; weak D call: TRBD1 (5 bases). Trimming removed 6 bases at V and 13 bases at J, with 12 bases between. Germline CDR1 is SNHLY and CDR2 is FYNNEI. This CDR3 is 10 amino acids long. CDR3 amino acids: CASRGRGSTF. The CDR3 DNA reads as TGTGCCAGCAGGGGTCGGGGGTCCACCTTC.

V is TRBV6-6 and J is TRBJ1-1, with D unclear. The CDR3 covers 17 residues. Germline assignment: CDR1 MNHNY and CDR2 SVGAGI (reference sequence). Trimming cost V 7 bases and J 5 bases, with 26 bases left between them. The CDR3 sequence: CASNKRRAPSKATEAFF. The CDR3 DNA follows: TGTGCCAGCAACAAGCGAAGGGCCCCCAGTAAAGCGACTGAAGCTTTCTTT.